The following is a TCR beta chain sequence with its context. As yet, its antigen is unknown. This entry comes from a study of T-cell reconstitution after alpha-beta-depleted transplantation in children. Construction of the TCRbeta library involved unique molecular identifiers. One entry per CDR3 protein, called by TCRdb with MiXCR from the PCR reads. The data show about 16,000 distinct CDR3 sequences, less than 9.5% seen once. General study points: From surviving recipient T cells and thymic progenitors came the high day-60 TCRbeta diversity observed in some patients. When one year had passed after transplant, most T-cell counts and diversity came from newly produced T cells. About two months after transplant, alpha-beta T cells reportedly came from several hundred expanded graft clones.

This CDR3 region has 15 residues. From germline, CDR1 is SNHLY and CDR2 FYNNEI. V lost 7 bases and J 10 bases, leaving 22 bases between the germline ends. The source material was PBMCs, mostly from graft donor cells, sampled 60 days after TCRalphabeta/CD19-depleted stem cell transplant. The TCR sequence derives from a boy younger than two who had a stem cell transplant for Wiskott-Aldrich syndrome, so the T cells may come from the graft donor. The V and J genes are TRBV2 and TRBJ2-2; weak D call: TRBD2 (5 bases). The CDR3 protein is CASIGSSGDGEELFF. CDR3 in DNA: TGTGCCAGCATAGGGTCGAGCGGAGATGGGGAGGAGCTGTTTTTT.